A single sample is the source of the 3 T cell receptor beta chains below, sequenced in a study of early T cells in non-severe SARS-CoV-2 infection. TCRdb analysed the 5' RACE reads with MiXCR anew, one entry per CDR3 protein. The sample includes some 41,000 distinct CDR3 sequences, 5.8% of them seen just once. Sequenced input: whole blood. The source is an adult who was a healthcare worker with PCR-confirmed SARS-CoV-2 infection or an uninfected control (not recorded which).

The gene calls are TRBV7-3 and TRBJ2-4; 8 bases fit TRBD1. Trimming removed 4 bases from V and 5 bases from J; junction bases left unmatched: 4. The CDR3 is 14 amino acids. Germline V lookup: CDR1 SGHTA, CDR2 FQGTGA. The CDR3 reads CASSSGQGENIQYF. The CDR3 DNA sequence: TGTGCCAGCAGCTCCGGACAGGGAGAAAACATTCAGTACTTC.

The chain is built from TRBV20-1 and TRBJ2-3, with TRBD1 matching over 12 bases. Germline loops: CDR1 DFQATT, CDR2 SNEGSKA (reference sequence). V shed 4 bases, J shed 6 bases, and the junction held 5 bases outside the gene matches. The CDR3 loop spans 14 amino acids. The CDR3: CSATRDRGLDTQYF. The CDR3 coding sequence is TGCAGTGCTACCCGGGACAGGGGGCTGGATACGCAGTATTTT.

This clonotype was detected ten times or more. The chain carries TRBV20-1 and TRBJ1-2; D possibly corresponds to TRBD1 (6 bases). CDR3 size: 12 residues. Germline CDR1 reads DFQATT; CDR2 reads SNEGSKA (reference sequence). Trimming left V 6 bases short and J 5 bases short, with 13 bases between. The CDR3 loop reads CSARQDWYGYTF. CDR3 nucleotides: TGCAGTGCGCGACAGGATTGGTATGGCTACACCTTC.